One sample yielded the 12 T cell receptor beta chains listed below, sequenced in a study of T cell responses to AZD1222 COVID-19 vaccine. Clones were read by immunoSEQ multiplex PCR, and TCRdb kept only the in-frame ones, dropping some. The sample has about 150,000 clones; 90% are singletons. The source was peripheral blood, collected on day 0 of AZD1222 vaccination. The receptors stem from an adult in good health.

Details on this clone: The sample has other DNA sequences that encode this CDR3 too. V and J are TRBV5-6 and TRBJ2-5; D is undetermined. V lost 5 bases, J lost 2 bases, and 4 bases lay in between. The CDR3 loop spans 11 amino acids. CDR1 is SGHDT, CDR2 YYEEEE, per germline. CDR3 in amino acids: CASSLQETQYF. In DNA, the CDR3 is TGTGCCAGCAGTCTTCAAGAGACCCAGTACTTC.

The chain is built from TRBV29-1 and TRBJ1-1; D remains unclear. Per germline, CDR1 SQVTM and CDR2 ANQGSEA. The CDR3 consists of 13 residues. V dropped 4 bases and J dropped 4 bases, with 13 bases sitting between them. The CDR3 nucleotides are TGCAGCGTTGGGCTGGGCTGGGGCACTGAAGCTTTCTTT. It translates to CSVGLGWGTEAFF.

The chain has TRBV18 and TRBJ1-2; TRBD1 matches 10 bases. Germline lookup yields CDR1 KGHSH and CDR2 LQKENI. V was clipped by 0 bases and J by 1 base; unmatched bases: 2. CDR3 length: 16 residues. CDR3 nucleotides: TGTGCCAGCTCACCACCGGGACAGGGGATTAACTATGGCTACACCTTC. Its protein is CASSPPGQGINYGYTF.

This clone has just a few counts. This chain links TRBV7-6 with TRBJ2-1; D possibly corresponds to TRBD2 (7 bases). The CDR3 contains 17 residues. The V gene's germline CDR1 is SGHVS and CDR2 FNYEAQ. V was shortened by 1 base and J by 1 base, with 14 bases between the two germline ends. The CDR3 nucleotides are TGTGCCAGCAGCTTAGTATCGGGGGGCCGGTCCTACAATGAGCAGTTCTTC. Protein product: CASSLVSGGRSYNEQFF.

This clone was detected only once. V gene TRBV10-3 combines with J gene TRBJ2-5; D is undetermined. Germline V lookup: CDR1 ENHRY, CDR2 SYGVKD. This CDR3 is built from 14 residues. V lost 0 bases and J 0 bases, leaving 5 bases between the germline ends. CDR3 amino acids: CAISESGNQETQYF. The CDR3 nucleotides are TGTGCCATCAGTGAGTCGGGGAACCAAGAGACCCAGTACTTC.

As DNA, the CDR3 is TGTGCCAGCAAGCAGGAGTACTACGAGCAGTACTTC. The encoded protein is CASKQEYYEQYF. This chain joins TRBV2 and TRBJ2-7; no clear D gene. The germline gives CDR1 SNHLY, CDR2 FYNNEI. V was pared by 7 bases and J by 3 bases, with 10 bases between. The CDR3 loop spans 12 amino acids.

CDR3 bases: TGTGCCAGCAGTGAAGCCGGGGGCGAAATCGGCTACACCTTC. Translated, it gives CASSEAGGEIGYTF. The chain combines TRBV25-1 with TRBJ1-2; D might be TRBD1 (6 bases). The V gene lost 2 bases and the J gene lost 8 bases, with 15 bases spanning the gap. Germline CDR1 is MGHDK and CDR2 is SYGVNS. The CDR3 is made up of 14 amino acids.

CDR3 coding DNA: TGTGCCAGCAGGAGGGGACAGCCTCGTATGGATGAGCAGTTCTTC. Protein: CASRRGQPRMDEQFF. This chain uses TRBV2 with TRBJ2-1; TRBD1 aligns across 7 bases. Germline trimming cut 6 bases from V and 8 bases from J; bases unmatched to any gene: 13. The CDR3 totals 15 residues. Looked up from germline, CDR1 is SNHLY and CDR2 is FYNNEI.

The chain has TRBV12-5 and TRBJ2-6; either TRBD1 or TRBD2 may supply D (5 bases each). The V end was cut by 6 bases, the J end by 3 bases, with 15 bases between. Germline assignment: CDR1 LGHNT and CDR2 FRNRAP. The CDR3 loop spans 16 amino acids. CDR3 sequence: CASGRILGGGANVLTF. The CDR3 bases are TGTGCTAGTGGCCGGATCCTTGGGGGTGGGGCCAACGTCCTGACTTTC. Based on the CDR3 plus reference TRBV12-5 and TRBJ2-6, the full variable domain is DARVTQTPRHKVTEMGQEVTMRCQPILGHNTVFWYRQTMMQGLELLAYFRNRAPLDDSGMPKDRFSAEMPDATLATLKIQPSEPRDSAVYFCASGRILGGGANVLTFGAGSRLTVL.

This chain links TRBV7-2 with TRBJ1-2, with D tentatively TRBD1 (6 bases). Germline CDR1 SGHTA, CDR2 FQGNSA. The CDR3 runs to 13 residues. The V and J ends lost 5 bases and 2 bases respectively, with 9 bases between them. The CDR3 nucleotides are TGTGCCAGCAGCCGGGGGGGCAACTATGGCTACACCTTC. It translates to CASSRGGNYGYTF.

This clone has a single count. This sample includes further DNA sequences coding for the same CDR3. This chain links TRBV18 with TRBJ2-3; 9 bases map to TRBD1. The CDR3 runs to 15 residues. Per the germline V gene, CDR1 is KGHSH and CDR2 is LQKENI. V trimming: 4 bases; J trimming: 1 base; junction bases outside the gene matches: 3. The CDR3 coding sequence is TGTGCCAGCTCACTGAGACAGGGGGGCACAGATACGCAGTATTTT. This gives the protein CASSLRQGGTDTQYF. The variable domain in full, with the rest retrieved from reference TRBV18 and TRBJ2-3, is NAGVMQNPRHLVRRRGQEARLRCSPMKGHSHVYWYRQLPEEGLKFMVYLQKENIIDESGMPKERFSAEFPKEGPSILRIQQVVRGDSAAYFCASSLRQGGTDTQYFGPGTRLTVL.

The chain couples TRBV19 to TRBJ2-3; no clear D gene. Between the trimmed V and J ends, which lost 1 base and 2 bases, there was a span of 13 bases. This CDR3 is 16 amino acids long. Germline CDR1 LNHDA, CDR2 SQIVND (reference sequence). The CDR3, as DNA: TGTGCCAGTAGTATAGGAACGCACTCGATCACAGATACGCAGTATTTT. Its translation: CASSIGTHSITDTQYF. Full variable domain (outside the CDR3, taken from reference TRBV19 and TRBJ2-3): DGGITQSPKYLFRKEGQNVTLSCEQNLNHDAMYWYRQDPGQGLRLIYYSQIVNDFQKGDIAEGYSVSREKKESFPLTVTSAQKNPTAFYLCASSIGTHSITDTQYFGPGTRLTVL.